The rows below give T cell receptor beta chains drawn from one sample of a study of shared clonotypes between healthy human individuals. Sequencing used immunoSEQ multiplex PCR; TCRdb keeps in-frame clones, though not all of them. The top ten clones hold approximately 1.2% of a sample with more than 2 million clones, about 95% of them seen once. Specimen: naive CD8+ T cells sorted from blood. The receptors stem from a man aged 18 to 30 in good health. CDR3s include the opening cysteine and the closing phenylalanine or tryptophan. The order of the fields is J gene, D gene, V gene, clone size, CDR3 DNA, CDR3 protein. A D gene is named only where the DNA matches it firmly. Size is stated for part of the rows, as once, few or many counts, or as a class when the clone is expanded.

>TRBJ2-3|TRBD2|TRBV30|NA
TGTGCCTGGAGTGGACTAGCGGGAGATACGCAGTATTTT
CAWSGLAGDTQYF
>TRBJ2-2|NA|TRBV13|NA
TGTGCCAGCAGCTTAGTAGGCCACACGAACACCGGGGAGCTGTTTTTT
CASSLVGHTNTGELFF
>TRBJ1-1|TRBD1|TRBV5-1|NA
TGCGCCAGCAGATTTACAGGGGTCACTGAAGCTTTCTTT
CASRFTGVTEAFF
>TRBJ2-3|TRBD1|TRBV2|once
TGTGCCAGCAGTGAATTCCCGACAGGGACAGATACGCAGTATTTT
CASSEFPTGTDTQYF
>TRBJ1-2|NA|TRBV30|once
TGTGCCTGGACCCTTACCCAGGCGGGGAATGGCTACACCTTC
CAWTLTQAGNGYTF
>TRBJ1-2|NA|TRBV6-1|NA
TGTGCCAGCAGTGACGTTGTCTTTAACTATGGCTACACCTTC
CASSDVVFNYGYTF
>TRBJ2-1|NA|TRBV2|NA
TGTGTCCCCTGGGGGCAGACTACTTCCTACAATGAGCAGTTCTTC
CVPWGQTTSYNEQFF
>TRBJ1-1|NA|TRBV7-9|NA
TGTGCCAGCAGCTCGCGGGGGCTCAGGGTAACTTTCTTT
CASSSRGLRVTFF
>TRBJ2-1|NA|TRBV27|NA
TGTGCCAGCTCTCATGATTTCCCCTACAATGAGCAGTTCTTC
CASSHDFPYNEQFF
>TRBJ1-5|NA|TRBV27|NA
TGTGCCAGCAGTTCCTCCAGGGCACAGCCCCAGCATTTT
CASSSSRAQPQHF
>TRBJ1-1|NA|TRBV7-9|NA
TGTGCCAGCAGCCCCCCAGGGATCACTGAAGCTTTCTTT
CASSPPGITEAFF
>TRBJ2-5|NA|TRBV4-2|once
TGTGCCAGCAGCCAAGGCAACAATCCGACCCAGTACTTC
CASSQGNNPTQYF
>TRBJ2-1|NA|TRBV7-9|NA
TGTGCCAGCACCCCCGAGACAGGACCGAGCTCCTACAATGAGCAGTTCTTC
CASTPETGPSSYNEQFF
>TRBJ2-5|NA|TRBV4-3|NA
TGCGCCAGCAGCCAAGATGGAGGGCCCCCAGAGACCCAGTACTTC
CASSQDGGPPETQYF
>TRBJ2-5|NA|TRBV4-1|NA
TGCGCCAGCAGCCAGACAGTTTACAAAGAGACCCAGTACTTC
CASSQTVYKETQYF
>TRBJ2-5|TRBD2|TRBV9|NA
TGTGCCAGCAGCGTAGATGGACTAGCGGGAATGGGAGAGACCCAGTACTTC
CASSVDGLAGMGETQYF
>TRBJ2-1|NA|TRBV15|NA
TGTGCCACCAGCAGAGAGTCCCTCTCCTACAATGAGCAGTTCTTC
CATSRESLSYNEQFF
>TRBJ1-3|NA|TRBV6-5|NA
TGTGCCAGCAGTTACAGTTCAGACTCTGGAAACACCATATATTTT
CASSYSSDSGNTIYF
>TRBJ2-1|NA|TRBV4-1|NA
TGCGCCAGCAGCCAACCCACAGGGAGACCCGACAATGAGCAGTTCTTC
CASSQPTGRPDNEQFF
>TRBJ2-5|NA|TRBV14|NA
TGTGCCAGCAGCCAAGAAGTCTGGGGGCTGTACTTC
CASSQEVWGLYF
>TRBJ2-1|TRBD2|TRBV27|NA
TGTGCCAGCAGTACGGGACTAGCGGATTACAATGAGCAGTTCTTC
CASSTGLADYNEQFF
>TRBJ2-5|NA|TRBV9|NA
TGTGCCAGCAGCGTAGATTCAGGGCAAGAGACCCAGTACTTC
CASSVDSGQETQYF
>TRBJ2-1|NA|TRBV10-3|NA
TGTGCCATCAGTGAGGACTACCCAGGGGCATTTGAGCAGTTCTTC
CAISEDYPGAFEQFF
>TRBJ2-2|NA|TRBV27|NA
TGTGCCAGCACATGGCGGGGCGGGGAGCTGTTTTTT
CASTWRGGELFF
>TRBJ2-5|TRBD1|TRBV29-1|NA
TGCAGCGTTGAGACAGGGTGGGGAAAAGAGACCCAGTACTTC
CSVETGWGKETQYF
>TRBJ1-2|TRBD1|TRBV2|NA
TGTGCCACCGGACAGGGCAACTATGGCTACACCTTC
CATGQGNYGYTF
>TRBJ2-3|TRBD1|TRBV28|NA
TGTGCCAGCAGCTCGGACAGGGGGTTGGCAGATACGCAGTATTTT
CASSSDRGLADTQYF
>TRBJ2-7|NA|TRBV11-2|NA
TGTGCCAGCAGCTACGACCTTGGGGACTCCTACGAGCAGTACTTC
CASSYDLGDSYEQYF
>TRBJ1-5|TRBD1|TRBV11-2|once
TGTGCCAGCAGCTTGGGACAGGGGGCTTTACAGCCCCAGCATTTT
CASSLGQGALQPQHF